What follows describes a single T cell receptor (beta chain). Germline CDR1 is LNHNV and CDR2 is YYDKDF (reference sequence). CDR3 size: 15 residues. With 0 bases clipped from V and 5 bases from J, the junction kept 7 bases outside the gene matches. This record comes from a study of blood T cell repertoires in COVID-19. In the study overall: From the United States, Italy and Spain came samples of acute and convalescent COVID-19.

As originally analysed: Amplified reference gene primers provided the basis for estimating nucleated cell counts. TCRdb keeps only in-frame clones here, not all; method: immunoSEQ multiplex PCR. V, J and clone size are taken as reported in that table, and D and trimming were inferred from the DNA itself. The sample records 150,000 to 200,000 clones, about 88% being singletons. Sequenced material: peripheral blood. The chain carries TRBV15 and TRBJ2-7; TRBD2 matches at 7 bases. This sequence was found in a woman aged 80 or older with acute or convalescent COVID-19. The CDR3 DNA reads as TGTGCCACCAGCAGAGATAGGGGCCGGGGGGACGAGCAGTACTTC. This codes for CATSRDRGRGDEQYF.